This TCR beta chain was retrieved from a study of cytomegalovirus exposure and HLA in healthy donors. In the study overall: In a later analysis, it was reported that the approximately 120 validation repertoires had been produced on the same platform as the 500 to 750 repertoires belonging to the first cohort. Broader study findings: There were some public TCRs occurring in many donors, but most TCR sequences were rare.

Looked up from germline, CDR1 is MDHEN and CDR2 is SYDVKM. V lost 3 bases, J lost 7 bases, and 11 bases stayed unmatched. The CDR3 covers 16 residues. Clones were sequenced by immunoSEQ multiplex PCR, and TCRdb holds only the in-frame ones, with some missing. Of roughly 150,000 clones listed, more than 75% are singletons. Note on this clone: As yet, its antigen is unknown.

Sequenced sample: PBMCs. This chain joins TRBV28 and TRBJ1-2; 10 bases are shared with TRBD1. This TCR was recovered from a young man in good health and CMV-seronegative. For the CDR3, the DNA is TGTGCCAGCAGTTTTTCCCCGACAGGGGGCCCAATTGGCTACACCTTC. Translating it yields CASSFSPTGGPIGYTF.